This T cell receptor (beta chain) was captured by sequencing in a study of beta chain features in type 1 diabetes. Investigators reverse transcribed all isolated RNA, so they sequenced expressed TCRB transcripts. Profiled with immunoSEQ multiplex PCR; TCRdb holds only in-frame clones, not every one. The sample records around 97,000 clones, about 26% being singletons. Turning to this clone: Its antigen is still unknown.

Findings and caveats of the study: Compared to healthy donors, patients appeared to have naive, central memory and Treg TCRB repertoires that were more alike. A moderate, significant TCRB CDR3 shortening appeared in type 1 diabetes across four CD4+ subsets.

Germline V CDR1 and CDR2: LNHDA, SQIVND (reference sequence). The V end lost 5 bases, the J end lost 4 bases, and 8 bases lay between the germline ends. The length of the CDR3 is 12 residues. What was sequenced was central memory CD4+ T cells from blood. The V gene is TRBV19, the J gene TRBJ2-5, with D possibly TRBD2 on 6 matching bases. This receptor was taken from a woman aged 18-35 years with type 1 diabetes. The CDR3 DNA reads TGTGCCAGTAGTTCAGCGGGAGAGACCCAGTACTTC. This encodes CASSSAGETQYF.